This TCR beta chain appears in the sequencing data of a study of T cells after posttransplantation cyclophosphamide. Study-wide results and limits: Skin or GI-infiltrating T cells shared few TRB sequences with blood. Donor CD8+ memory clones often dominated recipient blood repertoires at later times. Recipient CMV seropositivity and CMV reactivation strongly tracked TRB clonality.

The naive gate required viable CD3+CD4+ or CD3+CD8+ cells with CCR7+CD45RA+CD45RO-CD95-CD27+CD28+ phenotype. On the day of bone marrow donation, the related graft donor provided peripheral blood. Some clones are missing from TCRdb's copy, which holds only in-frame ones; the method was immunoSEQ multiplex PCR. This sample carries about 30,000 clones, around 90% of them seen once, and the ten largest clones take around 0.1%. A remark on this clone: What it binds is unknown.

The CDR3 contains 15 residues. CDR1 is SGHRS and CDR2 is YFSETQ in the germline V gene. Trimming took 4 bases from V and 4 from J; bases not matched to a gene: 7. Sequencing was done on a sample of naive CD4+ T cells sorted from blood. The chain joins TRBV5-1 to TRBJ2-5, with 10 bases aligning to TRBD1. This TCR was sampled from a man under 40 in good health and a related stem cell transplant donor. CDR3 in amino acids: CASSIRQGAGETQYF. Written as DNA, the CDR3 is TGCGCCAGCAGCATCCGACAGGGGGCGGGAGAGACCCAGTACTTC.